This TCR beta chain is drawn from a study of T cell repertoires in cytomegalovirus infection. CDR1 and CDR2 (germline): MNHNY, SVGAGI (reference sequence). This CDR3 is built from 18 residues. Between the trimmed V and J ends, which lost 2 bases and 0 bases, there was a span of 17 bases. TCRdb processed the reads anew with MiXCR; each CDR3 protein has one entry. The data show 900,000 to 950,000 distinct CDR3 sequences, approximately 30% seen once. Details on this clonotype: Its target is unknown.

Here the sequenced sample was cultured CD8+ T cells from PBMCs, taken from culture after CMV antigen stimulation. This TCR derives from a human donor in good health (CMV status not recorded). Some clones in this sample may be carry-over from other donors' samples. This sequence joins TRBV6-6 and TRBJ1-5; D call uncertain. The DNA of the CDR3 is TGTGCCAGCAGTTACCGTGGGTGGCGGACCGATAGCAATCAGCCCCAGCATTTT. This encodes CASSYRGWRTDSNQPQHF.